This T cell receptor beta chain was captured by sequencing in a study of blood T cell repertoires in COVID-19. Background on the study: Material from acute and convalescent COVID-19 was sourced from the United States, Italy and Spain. The cDNA or gDNA used as material had been derived from T cells, B-cell-depleted T cells, or PBMCs.

Per the authors' pipeline: Estimates of nucleated cell counts were drawn from the amplification of reference gene primers. Produced via immunoSEQ multiplex PCR; TCRdb's table is partial and in-frame only. The V and J calls and the clone size are those of that table, but D and trimming were determined from the DNA. The sample records about 320,000 clones, 65% to 90% being singletons. The CDR3 covers 16 residues. The germline gives CDR1 SEHNR, CDR2 FQNEAQ (reference sequence). Trimming took 5 bases from V and 5 from J, leaving 21 bases between them. This clonotype originated in a human donor in a cohort sampled during active COVID-19. Sequencing used peripheral blood. The genes are TRBV7-9 and TRBJ1-2; D gene unclear. CDR3 sequence reads: CASSARTRENIYGYTF. CDR3 DNA: TGTGCCAGCAGCGCAAGAACCCGGGAGAACATTTATGGCTACACCTTC.